The 9 T cell receptor beta chains reported below all come from one sample, sequenced in a study of cytomegalovirus exposure and HLA in healthy donors (dated by TCRdb to between 2016 and 2019). Libraries were constructed by the immunoSEQ multiplex PCR assay. The multiplex PCR relied on a mix of 60 forward primers for TCR Vbeta segments and 13 reverse primers for TCR Jbeta segments. TCRdb's version of the immuneACCESS table is confined to in-frame rearrangements and falls short of the full clone set. An unresolved V gene accounts for under half of the shortfall where checked; the remainder is of unknown origin. Counted in this sample were some 130,000 clones; roughly four fifths of them appeared once. 10% to 12% of the sample goes to the ten largest clones. Sequenced: PBMCs. These receptors were obtained from a male donor in good health and CMV-seropositive.

A single count supports this clone. The gene calls are TRBV5-6 and TRBJ2-7; 8 bases agree with TRBD2. Germline-derived CDR1 and CDR2 are SGHDT and YYEEEE. CDR3 length equals 13 residues. The J segment lost 3 bases and the V segment lost 6 bases, leaving 5 bases of the junction unmatched. Here the CDR3 DNA reads TGTGCCAGCACCCCCGGGACTAGCTACGAGCAGTACTTC. Protein product: CASTPGTSYEQYF.

V usage is TRBV6-1 and J usage is TRBJ1-6; D possibly corresponds to TRBD1 (6 bases). With 0 bases removed from V and 10 bases from J, the gap between germline ends came to 16 bases. Germline values: CDR1 MNHNS, CDR2 SASEGT. The CDR3 extends over 16 amino acids. DNA for the CDR3: TGTGCCAGCAGTGAAGCCCAGGGGAGTAGAAGGTCACCCCTCCACTTT. Amino acids: CASSEAQGSRRSPLHF.

This chain uses TRBV6-1 with TRBJ2-7; TRBD2 matches 12 bases. J gave up 2 bases and V 7 bases, and 3 bases lay outside the gene matches. This CDR3 is built from 14 residues. Germline CDR1 is MNHNS and CDR2 is SASEGT. The CDR3 sequence: CASKRTSGTYEQYF. CDR3 nucleotides: TGTGCCAGCAAACGGACTAGCGGGACCTACGAGCAGTACTTC.

This chain joins TRBV28 and TRBJ2-7; maybe TRBD1 (6 bases). CDR1 is MDHEN and CDR2 is SYDVKM in the germline V gene. Trimming took off 7 bases at V and 2 bases at J, with 18 bases between the two ends. The CDR3 extends over 15 amino acids. CDR3 in DNA: TGTGCCAGCAACCCAAGCCACGGACAGCCCTACGAGCAGTACTTC. It codes for CASNPSHGQPYEQYF.

The chain combines TRBV6-5 with TRBJ1-6; D perhaps matches TRBD1 (5 bases). This CDR3 is built from 15 residues. Per the germline V gene, CDR1 is MNHEY and CDR2 is SVGAGI. The germline V and J ends were trimmed by 5 bases and 7 bases, with 15 bases remaining between them. The CDR3 is CASSRWTEGNSPLHF. The CDR3 DNA follows: TGTGCCAGCAGTCGCTGGACGGAGGGGAATTCACCCCTCCACTTT.

The J gene is TRBJ2-1, the V gene TRBV9; 8 positions agree with TRBD1. Per the germline V gene, CDR1 is SGDLS and CDR2 is YYNGEE. Trimming removed 4 bases from V and 6 bases from J; junction bases left unmatched: 9. This CDR3 region has 15 residues. The CDR3 sequence: CASSPTTGVSNEQFF. CDR3 bases: TGTGCCAGCAGCCCTACGACAGGGGTAAGCAATGAGCAGTTCTTC. Full variable domain (missing parts from reference TRBV9 and TRBJ2-1): DSGVTQTPKHLITATGQRVTLRCSPRSGDLSVYWYQQSLDQGLQFLIQYYNGEERAKGNILERFSAQQFPDLHSELNLSSLELGDSALYFCASSPTTGVSNEQFFGPGTRLTVL.

The chain couples TRBV7-2 to TRBJ2-1; perhaps TRBD1 as D (8 bases). Germline V gene data show CDR1 as SGHTA and CDR2 as FQGNSA. The CDR3 runs 15 residues. V was clipped by 5 bases and J by 8 bases, with 19 bases between them. The CDR3 region is CASSLHWTGRDEQFF. The CDR3, as DNA: TGTGCCAGCAGCCTTCACTGGACAGGGAGGGATGAGCAGTTCTTC.

This clone showed up just once. V usage is TRBV7-2 and J usage is TRBJ2-7; a weak D match, TRBD1 (6 bases). CDR1 and CDR2 (germline): SGHTA, FQGNSA. The CDR3 is 13 amino acids. Trimming removed 2 bases from V and 7 bases from J, with 12 bases in between. The CDR3 loop reads CASSLRQAGEQYF. CDR3 DNA: TGTGCCAGCAGCTTAAGACAGGCAGGAGAGCAGTACTTC.

The chain is built from TRBV27 and TRBJ1-2, with D hard to call. Between the trimmed V and J ends, which lost 0 bases and 5 bases, there was a span of 7 bases. CDR3 length: 13 residues. Germline V gene data show CDR1 as MNHEY and CDR2 as SMNVEV (reference sequence). The CDR3 DNA follows: TGTGCCAGCAGTTTATCGATCGGTTATGGCTACACCTTC. This codes for CASSLSIGYGYTF.